Each of the 20 T cell receptor beta chains below was sequenced from the same sample in a study of shared clonotypes between healthy human individuals. Profiling relied on immunoSEQ multiplex PCR, and the TCRdb table lists in-frame clones only, not all of them. Here the sample spans roughly 2,300,000 clones, approximately 90% being singletons. The sample taken for sequencing was naive CD4+ T cells from PBMCs. Subset meaning: CD45RA+ positively selected. The receptors derive from a man aged 18-30 years in good health. Some clones in this sample may be carry-over from other donors' samples.

This clone was recorded only once. V is TRBV30 and J is TRBJ2-1; 9 nucleotides line up with TRBD1. Trimming at V came to 8 bases and at J to 3 bases, leaving 8 bases not matched to a gene. This CDR3 contains 14 residues. CDR1 and CDR2 (germline): GTSNPN, SVGIG (reference sequence). The CDR3 is CAVTGTGNYNEQFF. Here the CDR3 DNA reads TGTGCCGTCACCGGGACAGGGAACTACAATGAGCAGTTCTTC.

This clone occurred a few times. J is TRBJ1-1 and V is TRBV28; 7 bases match TRBD1. There are 14 residues in the CDR3. Germline assignment: CDR1 MDHEN and CDR2 SYDVKM. The ends lost 5 bases at V and 9 bases at J; junction bases unmatched: 12. In DNA, the CDR3 is TGTGCCAGCAGTCCGCCAGACAGGGTTAGGCAAGCTTTCTTT. This codes for CASSPPDRVRQAFF.

This chain uses TRBV28 with TRBJ1-2; D possibly corresponds to TRBD1 (6 bases). The CDR3 runs 14 residues. Germline V gives CDR1 MDHEN, CDR2 SYDVKM. Trimming removed 2 bases from V and 4 bases from J, with 11 bases in between. DNA for the CDR3: TGTGCCAGCAGTTTAGTAGGACAGACCTATGGCTACACCTTC. Protein sequence: CASSLVGQTYGYTF.

The rearrangement uses TRBV7-9 and TRBJ2-4, with 15 bases aligning to TRBD2. CDR1 SEHNR and CDR2 FQNEAQ come from the germline V gene (reference sequence). After removal of 5 bases from V and 6 bases from J, the junction contained 5 bases not matched to a gene. This CDR3 comprises 16 residues. In nucleotides, the CDR3 is TGTGCCAGCAGCGCCTGGACTAGCGGGAGGGGAAACATTCAGTACTTC. Translation gives CASSAWTSGRGNIQYF.

This chain links TRBV15 with TRBJ2-6; 7 positions match TRBD2. The CDR3 is 14 amino acids. Germline V gene sequence: CDR1 LNHNV, CDR2 YYDKDF (reference sequence). The V gene end was trimmed by 11 bases and the J gene end by 4 bases; junction bases not matched to a gene: 8. DNA for the CDR3: TGTGCCGTACGCGGGAGTTCAGGGGCCAACGTCCTGACTTTC. This translates into CAVRGSSGANVLTF. Complete variable domain (other parts from reference TRBV15 and TRBJ2-6): DAMVIQNPRYQVTQFGKPVTLSCSQTLNHNVMYWYQQKSSQAPKLLFHYYDKDFNNEADTPDNFQSRRPNTSFCFLDIRSPGLGDTAMYLCAVRGSSGANVLTFGAGSRLTVL.

V gene TRBV30 combines with J gene TRBJ2-1; 11 bases fit TRBD1. J was trimmed by 4 bases and V by 0 bases; bases with no gene match: 5. Germline CDR1 reads GTSNPN; CDR2 reads SVGIG (reference sequence). The CDR3 has 16 amino acids. The chain's CDR3 is CAWSVPGTGGYNEQFF. The DNA of the CDR3 is TGTGCCTGGAGTGTCCCCGGGACAGGGGGATACAATGAGCAGTTCTTC. Variable domain in full (rest from reference TRBV30 and TRBJ2-1): SQTIHQWPATLVQPVGSPLSLECTVEGTSNPNLYWYRQAAGRGLQLLFYSVGIGQISSEVPQNLSASRPQDRQFILSSKKLLLSDSGFYLCAWSVPGTGGYNEQFFGPGTRLTVL.

Comments on this clone: Other DNA variants within this sample encode the same CDR3. The chain has TRBV5-4 and TRBJ2-1; D gene ambiguous. The CDR3 extends over 13 amino acids. Germline CDR1 is SGHNT and CDR2 is YYREEE (reference sequence). V was cut by 4 bases and J by 0 bases, with 5 bases left in between. The CDR3 region has the DNA TGTGCCAGCAGCCCCCCCTCCTACAATGAGCAGTTCTTC. Protein: CASSPPSYNEQFF.

Note on this clone: The sample has other DNA sequences that encode this CDR3 too. The rearrangement joins TRBV5-1 to TRBJ2-3; D not resolved. The V end lost 4 bases, the J end lost 2 bases, and 8 bases lay between the germline ends. In germline, CDR1 is SGHRS, CDR2 YFSETQ. The CDR3 has 13 residues. CDR3 sequence: CASSPPNTDTQYF. The CDR3 DNA sequence: TGCGCCAGCAGCCCACCGAACACAGATACGCAGTATTTT.

The sample holds one count of this clone. The chain uses TRBV11-3 and TRBJ2-2; D not certain. There are 14 residues in the CDR3. The germline V gene encodes CDR1 SGHNT and CDR2 YENEEA. V dropped 6 bases and J dropped 5 bases, with 13 bases sitting between them. The CDR3 loop reads CASRGPERTGELFF. The CDR3 coding sequence is TGTGCCAGCAGGGGTCCGGAGAGGACCGGGGAGCTGTTTTTT.

The chain combines TRBV19 with TRBJ1-5, with D perhaps matching TRBD1 (5 bases). The V gene lost 7 bases and the J gene lost 2 bases, with 12 bases spanning the gap. CDR3 length: 14 residues. Germline V gene data show CDR1 as LNHDA and CDR2 as SQIVND (reference sequence). CDR3 sequence (DNA): TGTGCCAGTAAGGCAGGGTCCGGCAATCAGCCCCAGCATTTT. Translation gives CASKAGSGNQPQHF.

V is TRBV6-1 and J is TRBJ2-3, with D hard to call. CDR3 length equals 13 residues. V shed 2 bases and J shed 6 bases, with 9 bases lying between them. CDR1 MNHNS and CDR2 SASEGT come from the germline V gene. The CDR3 region is CASSELWRDTQYF. CDR3 bases: TGTGCCAGCAGTGAATTGTGGCGGGATACGCAGTATTTT.

The CDR3 reads CASSSAGVSYNEQFF. The CDR3 bases are TGTGCCAGCAGCTCAGCGGGAGTCTCCTACAATGAGCAGTTCTTC. This chain connects TRBV7-2 to TRBJ2-1, with TRBD2 matching over 8 bases. Unmatched junction bases numbered 2, after V lost 4 bases and J lost 0 bases. CDR1 is SGHTA, CDR2 FQGNSA, per germline. The CDR3 loop spans 15 amino acids. The full variable domain, completed using reference TRBV7-2 and TRBJ2-1, is GAGVSQSPSNKVTEKGKDVELRCDPISGHTALYWYRQSLGQGLEFLIYFQGNSAPDKSGLPSDRFSAERTGGSVSTLTIQRTQQEDSAVYLCASSSAGVSYNEQFFGPGTRLTVL.

V usage is TRBV6-1 and J usage is TRBJ1-1; unclear D gene. CDR1 MNHNS and CDR2 SASEGT come from the germline V gene. The CDR3 is 14 residues long. The ends were cut back, 7 bases at V and 2 bases at J, with 14 bases in the middle. CDR3 amino acids: CASKVDGFNTEAFF. The CDR3 DNA reads TGTGCCAGCAAAGTCGACGGCTTTAACACTGAAGCTTTCTTT.

This clone appeared once. The chain employs TRBV4-1 and TRBJ1-6, with 7 bases fitting TRBD1. This CDR3 region has 20 residues. Germline CDR1 and CDR2: MGHRA and YSYEKL. J lost 0 bases, V lost 3 bases, and 14 bases had no gene match. The CDR3 sequence: CASSHLMDRTPSSYNSPLHF. For the CDR3, the DNA is TGCGCCAGCAGCCATCTCATGGACAGGACCCCCAGCTCCTATAATTCACCCCTCCACTTT.

This clone has just a few counts. Other DNA sequences in this sample translate to the same CDR3. The chain couples TRBV27 to TRBJ2-6, with no clear D. Germline V CDR1 and CDR2: MNHEY, SMNVEV (reference sequence). V dropped 2 bases and J dropped 2 bases, with 1 base sitting between them. This CDR3 has 13 amino acids. The DNA of the CDR3 is TGTGCCAGCAGTTTAACTGGGGCCAACGTCCTGACTTTC. Protein: CASSLTGANVLTF.

The J gene is TRBJ1-2, the V gene TRBV4-1; TRBD1 aligns across 8 bases. Germline-derived CDR1 and CDR2 are MGHRA and YSYEKL. The CDR3 extends over 13 amino acids. V shed 0 bases, J shed 9 bases, and the junction held 3 bases outside the gene matches. The CDR3 region has the DNA TGCGCCAGCAGCCAAGATGGACAGGGCCGCTACACCTTC. Protein: CASSQDGQGRYTF.

This sequence joins TRBV13 and TRBJ2-2; D is unclear. Germline CDR1 is PRHDT and CDR2 is FYEKMQ (reference sequence). V shed 8 bases and J shed 5 bases, with 3 bases lying between them. CDR3 length: 10 amino acids. CDR3 nucleotide sequence: TGTGCCAGCCGGACCGGGGAGCTGTTTTTT. Translation gives CASRTGELFF.

Note on this clone: Additional DNA sequences in this sample encode the identical CDR3. This chain connects TRBV29-1 to TRBJ1-1, with D possibly TRBD1 on 6 matching bases. This CDR3 has 13 amino acids. CDR1 is SQVTM and CDR2 is ANQGSEA in the germline V gene. V was pared by 4 bases and J by 5 bases, with 14 bases between. The CDR3 bases are TGCAGCGTTGCACAGGGTAGGGGGACTGAAGCTTTCTTT. Its protein is CSVAQGRGTEAFF.

This clone occurred once. The gene calls are TRBV7-3 and TRBJ2-2; no definite D call. This CDR3 contains 15 residues. The germline V and J ends were trimmed by 1 base and 3 bases, with 9 bases remaining between them. CDR1 is SGHTA, CDR2 FQGTGA, per germline. CDR3 bases: TGTGCCAGCAGCTTAAAGGGTTCCGACACCGGGGAGCTGTTTTTT. Amino acid sequence: CASSLKGSDTGELFF.

V and J are TRBV19 and TRBJ1-5; D is ambiguous. Trimming removed 1 base from V and 3 bases from J, with 10 bases in between. The germline V gene has CDR1 LNHDA and CDR2 SQIVND (reference sequence). The length of the CDR3 is 15 residues. The CDR3 reads CASSIVPGFNQPQHF. In DNA form, the CDR3 reads TGTGCCAGTAGTATAGTTCCGGGATTCAATCAGCCCCAGCATTTT.